This TCR beta chain was retrieved from a study of blood T cell repertoires in COVID-19. Study at large: PBMCs, B-cell-depleted T cells, or T cells provided the cDNA or gDNA that made up the material.

CDR1 and CDR2 from the germline V gene are SGDLS and YYNGEE. V lost 6 bases, J lost 6 bases, and 6 bases stayed unmatched. The CDR3 totals 14 residues. Measured with immunoSEQ multiplex PCR; TCRdb has only the in-frame clones, and not every one. This repertoire shows about 220,000 clones, 75% to 85% found once; its top ten account for about 13%. Sequencing was performed on peripheral blood. The sequence was collected from a human donor in a cohort sampled during active COVID-19. This sequence joins TRBV9 and TRBJ2-2; 9 bases match TRBD1. CDR3 in amino acids: CASISGTGSGELFF. For the CDR3, the DNA is TGTGCCAGCATCTCCGGGACAGGGTCCGGGGAGCTGTTTTTT. Based on the CDR3 plus reference TRBV9 and TRBJ2-2, the full variable domain is DSGVTQTPKHLITATGQRVTLRCSPRSGDLSVYWYQQSLDQGLQFLIQYYNGEERAKGNILERFSAQQFPDLHSELNLSSLELGDSALYFCASISGTGSGELFFGEGSRLTVL.